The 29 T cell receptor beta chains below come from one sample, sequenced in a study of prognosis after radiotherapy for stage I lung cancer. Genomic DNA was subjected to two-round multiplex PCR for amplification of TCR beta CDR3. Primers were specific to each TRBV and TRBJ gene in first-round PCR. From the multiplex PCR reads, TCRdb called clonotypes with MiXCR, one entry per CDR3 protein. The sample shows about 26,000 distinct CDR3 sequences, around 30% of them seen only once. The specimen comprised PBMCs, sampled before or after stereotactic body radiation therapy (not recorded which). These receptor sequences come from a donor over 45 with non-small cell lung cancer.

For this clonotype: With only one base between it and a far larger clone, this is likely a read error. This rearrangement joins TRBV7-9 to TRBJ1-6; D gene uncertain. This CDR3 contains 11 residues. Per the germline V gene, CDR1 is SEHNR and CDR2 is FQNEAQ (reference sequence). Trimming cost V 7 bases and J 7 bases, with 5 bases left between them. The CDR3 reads CASISNSPLHF. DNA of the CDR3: TGTGCCAGCATATCCAATTCACCCCTCCACTTT. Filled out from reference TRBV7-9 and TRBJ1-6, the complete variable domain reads DTGVSQNPRHKITKRGQNVTFRCDPISEHNRLYWYRQTLGQGPEFLTYFQNEAQLEKSRLLSDRFSAERPKGSFSTLEIQRTEQGDSAMYLCASISNSPLHFGNGTRLTVT.

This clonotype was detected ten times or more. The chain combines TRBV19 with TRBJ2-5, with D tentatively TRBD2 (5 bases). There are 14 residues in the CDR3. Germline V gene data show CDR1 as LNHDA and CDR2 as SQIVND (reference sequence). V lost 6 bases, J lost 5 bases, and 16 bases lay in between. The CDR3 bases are TGTGCCAGTAGAGCGGCCCTTAAACCGGAGACCCAGTACTTC. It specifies CASRAALKPETQYF.

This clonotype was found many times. The CDR3 loop is CAISSQERGQGAFF. CDR3 bases: TGTGCCATCAGTTCCCAGGAGAGGGGACAGGGAGCTTTCTTT. The chain joins TRBV10-3 to TRBJ1-1; TRBD1 matches at 9 bases. This CDR3 has 14 residues. The J segment lost 10 bases and the V segment lost 5 bases, leaving 11 bases of the junction unmatched. Per germline, CDR1 ENHRY and CDR2 SYGVKD.

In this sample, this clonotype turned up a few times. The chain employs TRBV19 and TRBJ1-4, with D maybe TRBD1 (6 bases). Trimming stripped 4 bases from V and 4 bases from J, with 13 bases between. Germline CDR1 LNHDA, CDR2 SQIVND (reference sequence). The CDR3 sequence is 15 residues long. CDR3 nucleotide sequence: TGTGCCAGTAGTACCATACAGGGTATTAATGAAAAACTGTTTTTT. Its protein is CASSTIQGINEKLFF.

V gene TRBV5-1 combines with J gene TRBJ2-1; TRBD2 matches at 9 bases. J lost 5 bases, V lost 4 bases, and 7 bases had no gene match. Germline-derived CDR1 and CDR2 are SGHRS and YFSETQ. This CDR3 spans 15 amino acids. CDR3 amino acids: CASSTVTSGHNEQFF. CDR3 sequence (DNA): TGCGCCAGCAGCACCGTGACTAGCGGCCACAATGAGCAGTTCTTC. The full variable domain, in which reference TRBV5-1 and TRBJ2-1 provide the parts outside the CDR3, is KAGVTQTPRYLIKTRGQQVTLSCSPISGHRSVSWYQQTPGQGLQFLFEYFSETQRNKGNFPGRFSGRQFSNSRSEMNVSTLELGDSALYLCASSTVTSGHNEQFFGPGTRLTVL.

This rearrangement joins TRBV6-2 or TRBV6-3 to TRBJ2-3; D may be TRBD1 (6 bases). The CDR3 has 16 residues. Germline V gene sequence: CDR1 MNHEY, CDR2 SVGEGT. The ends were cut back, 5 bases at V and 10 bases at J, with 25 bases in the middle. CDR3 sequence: CASSVWRTARGDAQYF. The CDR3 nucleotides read TGTGCCAGCAGTGTGTGGCGGACAGCACGAGGGGATGCGCAGTATTTT.

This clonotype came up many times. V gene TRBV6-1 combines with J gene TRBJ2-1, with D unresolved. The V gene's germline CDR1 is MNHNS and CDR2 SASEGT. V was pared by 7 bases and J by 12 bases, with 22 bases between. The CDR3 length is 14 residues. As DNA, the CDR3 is TGTGCCAGCACTCCTTCGGGCTCTCACGGCAGGCAGTTCTTC. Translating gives CASTPSGSHGRQFF.

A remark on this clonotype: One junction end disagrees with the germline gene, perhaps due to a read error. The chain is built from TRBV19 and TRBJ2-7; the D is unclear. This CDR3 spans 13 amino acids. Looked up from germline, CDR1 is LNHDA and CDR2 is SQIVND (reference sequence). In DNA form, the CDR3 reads TGTTCCAGTAGTATCAGGAGTTCCTACGAGCATTACTTC. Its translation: CSSSIRSSYEHYF.

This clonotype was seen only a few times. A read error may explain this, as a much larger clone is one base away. In nucleotides, the CDR3 is TGTGCCAGCAGTTACTCATTGGGCACTGAAGCTTTCTTT. Its translation: CASSYSLGTEAFF. The chain links TRBV6-9 to TRBJ1-1; D is unresolved. V was clipped by 3 bases and J by 4 bases, with 9 bases between them. CDR1 and CDR2 from the germline V gene are MNHGY and SVAAGI. This CDR3 contains 13 residues.

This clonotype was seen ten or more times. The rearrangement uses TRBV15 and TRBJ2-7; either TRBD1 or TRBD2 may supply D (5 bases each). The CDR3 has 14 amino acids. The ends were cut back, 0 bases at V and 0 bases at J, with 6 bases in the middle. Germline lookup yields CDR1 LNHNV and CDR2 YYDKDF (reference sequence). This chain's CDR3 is CATSREGVSYEQYF. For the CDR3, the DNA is TGTGCCACCAGCAGAGAGGGGGTCTCCTACGAGCAGTACTTC.

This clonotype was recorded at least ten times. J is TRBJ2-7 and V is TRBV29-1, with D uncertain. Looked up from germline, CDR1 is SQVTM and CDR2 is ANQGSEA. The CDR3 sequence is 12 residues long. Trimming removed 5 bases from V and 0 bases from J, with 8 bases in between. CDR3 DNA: TGCAGCGTTACGGTGAGCTCCTACGAGCAGTACTTC. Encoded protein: CSVTVSSYEQYF.

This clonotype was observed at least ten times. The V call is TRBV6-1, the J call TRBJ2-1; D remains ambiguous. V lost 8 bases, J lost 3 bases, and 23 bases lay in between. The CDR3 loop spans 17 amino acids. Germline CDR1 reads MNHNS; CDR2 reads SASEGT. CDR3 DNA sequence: TGTGCCAGCCACTACCTGCCTGGGGTGGGGATCTACAATGAGCAGTTCTTC. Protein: CASHYLPGVGIYNEQFF.

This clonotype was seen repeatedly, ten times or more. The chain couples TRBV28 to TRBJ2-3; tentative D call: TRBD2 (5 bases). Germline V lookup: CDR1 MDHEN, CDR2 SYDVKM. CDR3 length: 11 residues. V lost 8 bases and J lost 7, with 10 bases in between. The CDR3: CASRAGNTQYF. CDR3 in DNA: TGTGCCAGCCGCGCCGGGAATACGCAGTATTTT.

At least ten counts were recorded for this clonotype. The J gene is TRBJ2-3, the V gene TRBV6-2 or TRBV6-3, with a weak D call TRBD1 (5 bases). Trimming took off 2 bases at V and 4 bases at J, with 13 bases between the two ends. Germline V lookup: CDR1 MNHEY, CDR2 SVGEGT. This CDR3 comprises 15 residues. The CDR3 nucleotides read TGTGCCAGCAGTTACCTTGGGGCCGGAGCAGATACGCAGTATTTT. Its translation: CASSYLGAGADTQYF.

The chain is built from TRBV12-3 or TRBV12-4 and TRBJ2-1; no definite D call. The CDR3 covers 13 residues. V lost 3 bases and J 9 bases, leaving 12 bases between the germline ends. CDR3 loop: CASSFDSHFEQFF. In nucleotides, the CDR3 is TGTGCCAGCAGTTTTGACTCTCACTTTGAGCAGTTCTTC.

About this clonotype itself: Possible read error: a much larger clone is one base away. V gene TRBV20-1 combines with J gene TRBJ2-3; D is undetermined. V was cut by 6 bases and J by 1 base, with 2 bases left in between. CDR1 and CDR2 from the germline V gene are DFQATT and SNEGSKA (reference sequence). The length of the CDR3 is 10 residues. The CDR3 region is CSARTDTQYF. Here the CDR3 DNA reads TGCAGTGCCCGCACAGATACGCAGTATTTT.

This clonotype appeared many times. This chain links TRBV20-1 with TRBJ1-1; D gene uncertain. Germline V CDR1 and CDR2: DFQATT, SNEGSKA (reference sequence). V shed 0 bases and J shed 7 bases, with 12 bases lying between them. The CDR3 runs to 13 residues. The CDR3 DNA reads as TGCAGTGCTAGAGATCGGACGCCAGTTGAAGCTTTCTTT. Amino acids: CSARDRTPVEAFF.

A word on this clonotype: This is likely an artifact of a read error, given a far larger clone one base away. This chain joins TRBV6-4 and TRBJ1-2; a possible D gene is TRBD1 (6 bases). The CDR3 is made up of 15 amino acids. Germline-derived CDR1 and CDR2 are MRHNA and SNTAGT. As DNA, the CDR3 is TGTGCCACCGGGGAGGGGGGTCGAACGAACTATGTCTACACCTTC. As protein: CATGEGGRTNYVYTF.

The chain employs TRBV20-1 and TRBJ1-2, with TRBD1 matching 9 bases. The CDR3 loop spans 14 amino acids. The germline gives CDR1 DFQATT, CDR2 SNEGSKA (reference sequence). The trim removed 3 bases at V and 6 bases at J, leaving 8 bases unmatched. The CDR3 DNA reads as TGCAGTGCTAGTAACGACAGGGGGAATCATGGCTACACCTTC. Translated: CSASNDRGNHGYTF.

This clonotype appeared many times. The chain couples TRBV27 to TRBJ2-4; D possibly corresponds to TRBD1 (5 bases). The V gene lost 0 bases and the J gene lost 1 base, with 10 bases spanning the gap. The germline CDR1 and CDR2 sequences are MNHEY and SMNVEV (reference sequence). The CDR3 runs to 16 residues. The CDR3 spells CASSLSSQGAKNIQYF. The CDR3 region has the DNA TGTGCCAGCAGTTTATCGAGCCAGGGCGCCAAAAACATTCAGTACTTC.

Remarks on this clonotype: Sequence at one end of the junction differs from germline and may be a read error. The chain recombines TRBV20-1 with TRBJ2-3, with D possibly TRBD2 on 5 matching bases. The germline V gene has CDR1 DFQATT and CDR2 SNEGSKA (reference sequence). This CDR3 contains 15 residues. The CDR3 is CGARGPWAARDTQYF. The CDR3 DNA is TGCGGTGCTAGAGGGCCATGGGCTGCCAGGGATACGCAGTATTTT.

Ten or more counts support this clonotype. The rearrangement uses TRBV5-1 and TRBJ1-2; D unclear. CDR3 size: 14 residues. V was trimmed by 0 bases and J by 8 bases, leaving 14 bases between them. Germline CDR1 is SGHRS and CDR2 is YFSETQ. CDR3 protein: CASSLVVGSLGYTF. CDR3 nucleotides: TGCGCCAGCAGCTTGGTAGTCGGGAGTCTGGGCTACACCTTC.

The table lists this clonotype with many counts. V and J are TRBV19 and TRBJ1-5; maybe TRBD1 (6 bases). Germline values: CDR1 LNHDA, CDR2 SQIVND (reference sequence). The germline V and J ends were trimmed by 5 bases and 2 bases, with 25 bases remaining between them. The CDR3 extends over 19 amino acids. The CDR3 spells CASSLRTGTSGIGNQPQHF. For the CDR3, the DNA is TGTGCCAGTAGTCTTCGCACAGGGACCTCGGGTATTGGCAATCAGCCCCAGCATTTT.

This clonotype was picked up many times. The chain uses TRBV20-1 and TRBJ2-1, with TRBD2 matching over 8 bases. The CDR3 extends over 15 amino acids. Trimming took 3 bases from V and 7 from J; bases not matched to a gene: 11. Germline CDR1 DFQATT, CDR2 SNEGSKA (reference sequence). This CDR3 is CSASRTPGGLNEQFF. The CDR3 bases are TGCAGTGCTAGTAGAACGCCGGGAGGGCTGAATGAGCAGTTCTTC.

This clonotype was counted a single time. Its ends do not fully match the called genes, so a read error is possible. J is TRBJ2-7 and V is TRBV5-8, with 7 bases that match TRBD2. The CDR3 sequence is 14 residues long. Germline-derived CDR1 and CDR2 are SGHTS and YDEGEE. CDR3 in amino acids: CASSLDWGGNEKYF. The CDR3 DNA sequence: TGTGCCAGCAGCTTGGACTGGGGGGGGAACGAGAAGTACTTC.

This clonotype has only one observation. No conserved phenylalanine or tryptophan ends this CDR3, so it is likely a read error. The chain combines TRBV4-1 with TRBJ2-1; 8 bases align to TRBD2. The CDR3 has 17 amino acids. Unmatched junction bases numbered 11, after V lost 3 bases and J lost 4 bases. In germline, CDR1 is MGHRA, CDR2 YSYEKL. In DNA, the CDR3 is TGCGCCAGCAGCCACCCCGTCAGCGGGAGTAGATACAATGAGCAGTTCCTC. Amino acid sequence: CASSHPVSGSRYNEQFL.

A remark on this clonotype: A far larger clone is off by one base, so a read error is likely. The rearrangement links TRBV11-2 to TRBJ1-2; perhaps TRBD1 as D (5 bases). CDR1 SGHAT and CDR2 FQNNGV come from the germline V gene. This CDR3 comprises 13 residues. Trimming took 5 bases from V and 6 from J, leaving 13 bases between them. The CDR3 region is CASSRAAGNGYTF. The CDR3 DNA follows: TGTGCCAGCAGCAGAGCGGCAGGGAATGGCTACACCTTC.

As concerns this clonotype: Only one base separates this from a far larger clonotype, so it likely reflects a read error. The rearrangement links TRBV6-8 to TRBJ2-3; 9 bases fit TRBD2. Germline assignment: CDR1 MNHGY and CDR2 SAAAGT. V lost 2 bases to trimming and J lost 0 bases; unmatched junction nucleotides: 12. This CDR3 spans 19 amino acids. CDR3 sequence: CASSYLRLAVAPSTDTQYF. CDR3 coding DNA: TGTGCCAGCAGTTACCTCAGACTAGCGGTGGCTCCTAGCACAGATACGCAGTATTTT.

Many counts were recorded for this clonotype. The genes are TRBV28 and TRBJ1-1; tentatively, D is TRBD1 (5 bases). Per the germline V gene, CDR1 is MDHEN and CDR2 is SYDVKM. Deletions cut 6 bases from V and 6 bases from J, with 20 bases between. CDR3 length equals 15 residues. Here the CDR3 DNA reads TGTGCCAGCAGAGCTATGATAGGGGTTCGGCCTGAAGCTTTCTTT. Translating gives CASRAMIGVRPEAFF.